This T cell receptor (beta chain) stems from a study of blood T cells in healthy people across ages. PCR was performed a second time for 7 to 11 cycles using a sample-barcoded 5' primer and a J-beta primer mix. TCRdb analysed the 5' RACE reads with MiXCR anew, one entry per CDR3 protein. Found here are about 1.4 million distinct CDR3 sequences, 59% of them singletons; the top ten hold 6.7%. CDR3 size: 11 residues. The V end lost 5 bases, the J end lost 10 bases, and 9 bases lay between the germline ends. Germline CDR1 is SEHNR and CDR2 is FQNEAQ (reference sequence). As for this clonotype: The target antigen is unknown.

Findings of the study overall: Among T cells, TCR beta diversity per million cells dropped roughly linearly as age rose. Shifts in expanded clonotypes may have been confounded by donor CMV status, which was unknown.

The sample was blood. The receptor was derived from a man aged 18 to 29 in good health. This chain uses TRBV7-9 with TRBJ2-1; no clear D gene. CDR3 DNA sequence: TGTGCCAGCAGCCCCTCTATGGAGCAGTTCTTC. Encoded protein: CASSPSMEQFF. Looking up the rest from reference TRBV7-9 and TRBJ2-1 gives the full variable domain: DTGVSQNPRHKITKRGQNVTFRCDPISEHNRLYWYRQTLGQGPEFLTYFQNEAQLEKSRLLSDRFSAERPKGSFSTLEIQRTEQGDSAMYLCASSPSMEQFFGPGTRLTVL.